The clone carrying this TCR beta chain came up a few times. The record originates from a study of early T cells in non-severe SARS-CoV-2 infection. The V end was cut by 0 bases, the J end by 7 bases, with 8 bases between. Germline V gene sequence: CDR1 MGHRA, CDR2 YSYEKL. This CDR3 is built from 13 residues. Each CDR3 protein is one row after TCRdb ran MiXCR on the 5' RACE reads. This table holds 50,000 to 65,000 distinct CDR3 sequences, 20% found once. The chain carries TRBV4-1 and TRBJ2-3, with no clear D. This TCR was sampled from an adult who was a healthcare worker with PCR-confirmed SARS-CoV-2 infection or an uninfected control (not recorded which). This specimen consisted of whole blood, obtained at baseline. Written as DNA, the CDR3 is TGCGCCAGCAGCCAAGAAGGCTCTCATACGCAGTATTTT. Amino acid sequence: CASSQEGSHTQYF.